Sequencing of this TCR beta chain was carried out in a study of early stage breast cancer tumors. Study context: Roughly 8 ER+/PR+/HER2- tumors were invasive ductal; a few were invasive lobular. Study-level results: Blood repertoires resembled normal breast more than tumor.

This clone has only one observation. The antigen remains undetermined. The germline V gene encodes CDR1 SGHAT and CDR2 FQNNGV. Losses at the gene ends were 0 bases for V and 9 bases for J; bases not matched to a gene: 7. CDR3 size: 17 residues. Produced via immunoSEQ multiplex PCR; TCRdb's table is partial and in-frame only. The table has roughly 20,000 clones, around four fifths seen once. The gene calls are TRBV11-2 and TRBJ2-1; 14 positions match TRBD2. This receptor was taken from a person aged 70 to 85 with breast cancer. Sequencing was carried out using blood. This CDR3 is CASSLDGLAGGLGEQFF. The CDR3 nucleotides are TGTGCCAGCAGCTTAGACGGACTAGCGGGGGGCTTGGGTGAGCAGTTCTTC.